This T cell receptor (beta chain) was identified during a study of shared clonotypes between healthy human individuals. The assay used deep level. Data came from immunoSEQ multiplex PCR; TCRdb stores just in-frame clones and leaves some out. The sample lists 2.3 million or so clones; 80% to 95% were seen once. This clone was found a few times. Donors comprised healthy HIV-negative adults lacking recent acute infections or vaccinations. This sequence originates from a man aged 18 to 30 in good health. Some clones in this sample may be carry-over from other donors' samples. The sequenced material came from naive CD4+ T cells from PBMCs. Subset here: CD45RA+ positively selected.

CDR3 in DNA: TGTGCCAGCAGTGACCAGATGAACACTGAAGCTTTCTTT. It is translated as CASSDQMNTEAFF. V usage is TRBV6-4 and J usage is TRBJ1-1; D gene ambiguous. Per the germline V gene, CDR1 is MRHNA and CDR2 is SNTAGT. The CDR3 length is 13 residues. Trimming shortened V by 2 bases and J by 0 bases, and 4 bases separated the two germline ends.